A single sample gave rise to the 21 T cell receptor beta chains below, sequenced in a study of regulatory T cells in long-lasting Graves disease (dated by TCRdb to 2020 to 2023). The library was made by multiplex PCR. Sequenced on an Illumina HiSeq 4000. CDR3 regions were amplified by Arm-PCR with iRepertoire HTBI primers to construct TCR beta libraries. TCRdb reanalyzed the raw reads on its own, using fastp at Q25 for trimming and MiXCR for clone calling, and kept in-frame beta chains. Rows with one shared CDR3 protein collapse into an entry with the most common genes and DNA. The sample yields 420,000 or so distinct CDR3 sequences; less than 20% were counted once. The ten largest account for 20% to 25% of the sample. The intended sense of this specimen's time point label: newly diagnosed GD, antithyroid drugs for less than 3 months. RNA was extracted from PBMCs in TRIzol for both TCR sequencing and RNA sequencing.

The data were also submitted as part of a second study, on T cells in Graves' hyperthyroidism and ophthalmopathy.

The sequences come from peripheral blood mononuclear cells (PBMCs), collected at new diagnosis, from a patient treated with antithyroid drugs. All receptors come from a woman younger than 35 with Graves disease. Donor details come from another sample of the same person, matched by shared clones.

This clonotype was recorded a few times. The chain carries TRBV20-1 and TRBJ2-7; no firm D call. V lost 4 bases and J 2 bases, leaving 15 bases between the germline ends. Germline V gene sequence: CDR1 DFQATT, CDR2 SNEGSKA (reference sequence). This CDR3 region has 14 residues. The CDR3 sequence is CSAMGIDRTYEQYF. The CDR3 DNA follows: TGCAGTGCTATGGGGATTGACCGCACCTACGAGCAGTACTTC.

This clonotype was counted ten times or more. This rearrangement joins TRBV20-1 to TRBJ1-5, with 10 bases lining up with TRBD1. Germline V gene lookup returns CDR1 DFQATT and CDR2 SNEGSKA (reference sequence). The length of the CDR3 is 12 residues. Losses at the gene ends were 5 bases for V and 6 bases for J; bases not matched to a gene: 1. The CDR3 spells CSAGTGVQPQHF. CDR3 coding DNA: TGCAGTGCTGGGACAGGGGTTCAGCCCCAGCATTTT.

This clonotype was detected many times. The V call is TRBV7-9, the J call TRBJ2-5; D ambiguous. The germline CDR1 and CDR2 sequences are SEHNR and FQNEAQ (reference sequence). Trimming removed 5 bases from V and 3 bases from J, with 4 bases in between. This CDR3 comprises 11 residues. This chain's CDR3 is CASSGEETQYF. The CDR3 DNA sequence: TGTGCCAGCAGCGGAGAAGAGACCCAGTACTTC.

CDR3: CASTSRGGEQFF. The CDR3 DNA reads TGTGCCAGCACCTCCCGAGGTGGTGAGCAGTTCTTC. The V gene is TRBV12-3 or TRBV12-4, the J gene TRBJ2-1, with D unclear. The V end lost 7 bases, the J end lost 9 bases, and 13 bases lay between the germline ends. The CDR3 is 12 amino acids.

In its sample, this clonotype was seen many times. This chain connects TRBV20-1 to TRBJ1-1; tentative D call: TRBD1 (5 bases). The V end was cut by 3 bases, the J end by 4 bases, with 15 bases between. The CDR3 runs 14 residues. Germline V gene data show CDR1 as DFQATT and CDR2 as SNEGSKA (reference sequence). The DNA for the CDR3 is TGCAGTGCTAGGCGAGGGGTTCAGAGCACTGAAGCTTTCTTT. Translating gives CSARRGVQSTEAFF.

The table lists this clonotype with a few counts. V is TRBV5-1 and J is TRBJ1-2; D is possibly TRBD1 (5 bases). Germline V gene lookup returns CDR1 SGHRS and CDR2 YFSETQ. The V and J ends lost 4 bases and 8 bases respectively, with 18 bases between them. The CDR3 covers 14 residues. CDR3 DNA sequence: TGCGCCAGCAGCCCGGGACCGGACTTTGGGGGCTACACCTTC. This translates into CASSPGPDFGGYTF.

The sample holds many counts of this clonotype. This chain uses TRBV18 with TRBJ2-3, with 10 bases fitting TRBD2. Looked up from germline, CDR1 is KGHSH and CDR2 is LQKENI. CDR3 length: 15 residues. J lost 4 bases, V lost 3 bases, and 4 bases had no gene match. In DNA form, the CDR3 reads TGTGCCAGCTCACCGGCTAGCGGGAGTTCAGATACGCAGTATTTT. Translation: CASSPASGSSDTQYF.

This clonotype has at least ten counts. This sequence joins TRBV25-1 and TRBJ2-7; 12 bases agree with TRBD2. This CDR3 has 19 amino acids. The V segment lost 4 bases and the J segment 0 bases; nucleotides outside the gene matches: 13. The germline V gene encodes CDR1 MGHDK and CDR2 SYGVNS. The CDR3 region is CASSVLAGGLGGASYEQYF. The CDR3 nucleotides read TGTGCCAGCAGTGTACTAGCGGGAGGTTTGGGGGGGGCCTCCTACGAGCAGTACTTC.

This clonotype has at least ten counts. The chain is built from TRBV5-5 and TRBJ2-3, with D maybe TRBD2 (6 bases). Germline CDR1 is SGHKS and CDR2 is YYEKEE (reference sequence). Trimming stripped 4 bases from V and 6 bases from J, with 15 bases between. The CDR3 totals 14 residues. CDR3 loop: CASSPGGVEDTQYF. In DNA, the CDR3 is TGTGCCAGCAGCCCTGGCGGGGTGGAGGATACGCAGTATTTT.

This clonotype was seen a few times. A far larger clone differs by one base, so this is likely a read error. The V gene is TRBV28, the J gene TRBJ2-3; 7 nucleotides line up with TRBD1. The DNA end favors TRBJ2-7, so the J call may be wrong. Germline V lookup: CDR1 MDHEN, CDR2 SYDVKM. CDR3 size: 14 residues. This CDR3 is CASSSYRGGNEQYF. In DNA form, the CDR3 reads TGTGCCAGCAGTTCCTACAGGGGTGGTAATGAGCAGTACTTC.

For this clonotype: This likely reflects a read error, since a far larger clone is one base away. CDR3 nucleotide sequence: TGCGCCAGCAGCGGGGGGACGGGACACCTCTACGAGCAGTTCTTC. Protein sequence: CASSGGTGHLYEQFF. The chain recombines TRBV5-1 with TRBJ2-1; D is tentatively TRBD1 or TRBD2 (6 bases each). CDR1 and CDR2 from the germline V gene are SGHRS and YFSETQ. V was cut by 4 bases and J by 10 bases, with 21 bases left in between. This CDR3 spans 15 amino acids.

This clonotype was counted at least ten times. The chain combines TRBV7-8 with TRBJ1-1; a possible D gene is TRBD1 (5 bases). The CDR3 totals 16 residues. Germline lookup yields CDR1 SGHVS and CDR2 FQNEAQ. V shed 5 bases and J shed 1 base, with 17 bases lying between them. DNA of the CDR3: TGTGCCAGCAGCCCACACCGTCGGGGGACGAACACTGAAGCTTTCTTT. This gives the protein CASSPHRRGTNTEAFF. Supplemented by reference TRBV7-8 and TRBJ1-1, the full variable domain reads GAGVSQSPRYKVAKRGQDVALRCDPISGHVSLFWYQQALGQGPEFLTYFQNEAQLDKSGLPSDRFFAERPEGSVSTLKIQRTQQEDSAVYLCASSPHRRGTNTEAFFGQGTRLTVV.

The table lists this clonotype with many counts. The J gene is TRBJ2-5, the V gene TRBV7-2; TRBD2 aligns across 13 bases. The CDR3 is 15 residues long. The junction had 5 bases not matched to a gene; V was cut back by 5 bases and J by 5 bases. Germline CDR1 reads SGHTA; CDR2 reads FQGNSA. CDR3 sequence reads: CASSAGLAGSETQYF. DNA for the CDR3: TGTGCCAGCAGCGCGGGACTAGCGGGAAGTGAGACCCAGTACTTC.

Turning to this clonotype: This sequence may be a read error, since a much larger clone differs from it by one base. The chain joins TRBV28 to TRBJ2-7; TRBD2 agrees at 7 bases. The germline CDR1 and CDR2 sequences are MDHEN and SYDVKM. The CDR3 consists of 14 residues. The CDR3 protein is CANSFGGSGLEQYF. The CDR3 nucleotides read TGTGCCAACAGTTTTGGTGGTAGCGGGCTCGAGCAGTACTTC.

The gene calls are TRBV5-1 and TRBJ1-5, with D unresolved. V lost 1 base, J lost 0 bases, and 8 bases lay in between. This CDR3 has 15 residues. Germline assignment: CDR1 SGHRS and CDR2 YFSETQ. In DNA form, the CDR3 reads TGCGCCAGCAGCTTGTTAGGGAATAGCAATCAGCCCCAGCATTTT. Amino acid sequence: CASSLLGNSNQPQHF.

This CDR3 reads CASSLGDRGAGELFF. The CDR3 nucleotides are TGTGCCAGCAGCCTGGGGGACAGGGGGGCCGGGGAGCTGTTTTTT. The chain recombines TRBV5-4 with TRBJ2-2; 11 bases are shared with TRBD1. CDR3 size: 15 residues. From germline, CDR1 is SGHNT and CDR2 YYREEE (reference sequence). The ends lost 4 bases at V and 6 bases at J; junction bases unmatched: 5. Based on the CDR3 plus reference TRBV5-4 and TRBJ2-2, the full variable domain is ETGVTQSPTHLIKTRGQQVTLRCSSQSGHNTVSWYQQALGQGPQFIFQYYREEENGRGNFPPRFSGLQFPNYSSELNVNALELDDSALYLCASSLGDRGAGELFFGEGSRLTVL.

This chain uses TRBV4-1 with TRBJ2-7; 11 positions match TRBD2. Germline V gene lookup returns CDR1 MGHRA and CDR2 YSYEKL. The CDR3 is made up of 15 amino acids. J lost 3 bases, V lost 1 base, and 2 bases had no gene match. CDR3 residues: CASSQAGTSGYEQYF. In nucleotides, the CDR3 is TGCGCCAGCAGCCAAGCGGGGACTAGCGGCTACGAGCAGTACTTC.

In this sample, this clonotype turned up many times. The V gene is TRBV28, the J gene TRBJ1-6; 7 bases line up with TRBD1. The CDR3 extends over 14 amino acids. V dropped 6 bases and J dropped 8; count of bases not matched to a gene: 7. Germline V CDR1 and CDR2: MDHEN, SYDVKM. The CDR3 loop reads CASSPGTVYSPLHF. DNA of the CDR3: TGTGCCAGCAGCCCCGGGACAGTATATTCACCCCTCCACTTT. The whole variable domain, remainder taken from reference TRBV28 and TRBJ1-6, is DVKVTQSSRYLVKRTGEKVFLECVQDMDHENMFWYRQDPGLGLRLIYFSYDVKMKEKGDIPEGYSVSREKKERFSLILESASTNQTSMYLCASSPGTVYSPLHFGNGTRLTVT.

The chain couples TRBV5-1 to TRBJ1-6; TRBD1 is a possible D gene (5 bases). Germline V CDR1 and CDR2: SGHRS, YFSETQ. The CDR3 extends over 14 amino acids. The V end was cut by 0 bases, the J end by 9 bases, with 10 bases between. The CDR3 DNA sequence: TGCGCCAGCAGCTTGGAAGGGGCGGGTTCACCCCTCCACTTT. It is translated as CASSLEGAGSPLHF. Variable domain in full (rest from reference TRBV5-1 and TRBJ1-6): KAGVTQTPRYLIKTRGQQVTLSCSPISGHRSVSWYQQTPGQGLQFLFEYFSETQRNKGNFPGRFSGRQFSNSRSEMNVSTLELGDSALYLCASSLEGAGSPLHFGNGTRLTVT.

Ten or more counts support this clonotype. The V gene is TRBV5-1, the J gene TRBJ2-1, with D perhaps matching TRBD2 (5 bases). This CDR3 has 14 residues. Trimming left V 4 bases short and J 6 bases short, with 14 bases between. CDR1 and CDR2 (germline): SGHRS, YFSETQ. For the CDR3, the DNA is TGCGCCAGCAGCCCGACGGGGTTTGTCAATGAGCAGTTCTTC. It specifies CASSPTGFVNEQFF.

This rearrangement joins TRBV28 to TRBJ2-7; TRBD1 is a possible D gene (5 bases). Deletions cut 10 bases from V and 9 bases from J, with 22 bases between. The CDR3 sequence is 13 residues long. CDR1 MDHEN and CDR2 SYDVKM come from the germline V gene. The CDR3 loop reads CATNTPNQGGQYF. The CDR3 nucleotides read TGTGCCACCAACACACCGAATCAGGGCGGGCAGTACTTC. The full variable domain, completed using reference TRBV28 and TRBJ2-7, is DVKVTQSSRYLVKRTGEKVFLECVQDMDHENMFWYRQDPGLGLRLIYFSYDVKMKEKGDIPEGYSVSREKKERFSLILESASTNQTSMYLCATNTPNQGGQYFGPGTRLTVT.